The 21 T cell receptor beta chains listed next were all sequenced from one sample in a study of blood T cell repertoires in COVID-19. Repertoires were generated with immunoSEQ multiplex PCR, while TCRdb's copy carries only in-frame clones and drops some. In the table there are more than 250,000 clones, 87% of which are singletons. The sequencing sample was made of PBMCs or T cells enriched from blood (not recorded which). The receptors were gathered from a middle-aged woman who had recovered from COVID-19.

The V call is TRBV7-9, the J call TRBJ2-7; the match to TRBD2 covers 9 bases. This CDR3 has 15 amino acids. CDR1 is SEHNR, CDR2 FQNEAQ, per germline (reference sequence). V shed 1 base, J shed 0 bases, and the junction held 1 base outside the gene matches. The CDR3 nucleotides are TGTGCCAGCAGCTTAGGACTAGCGGTCTCCTACGAGCAGTACTTC. This translates into CASSLGLAVSYEQYF. Full variable domain (missing parts from reference TRBV7-9 and TRBJ2-7): DTGVSQNPRHKITKRGQNVTFRCDPISEHNRLYWYRQTLGQGPEFLTYFQNEAQLEKSRLLSDRFSAERPKGSFSTLEIQRTEQGDSAMYLCASSLGLAVSYEQYFGPGTRLTVT.

This rearrangement joins TRBV6-6 to TRBJ2-1; maybe TRBD2 (6 bases). The germline V and J ends were trimmed by 4 bases and 0 bases, with 10 bases remaining between them. The CDR3 loop spans 15 amino acids. Looked up from germline, CDR1 is MNHNY and CDR2 is SVGAGI (reference sequence). Here the CDR3 DNA reads TGTGCCAGCAGTTCGGAGGGTAGCTCCTACAATGAGCAGTTCTTC. This codes for CASSSEGSSYNEQFF.

The chain uses TRBV7-2 and TRBJ2-3; TRBD2 matches at 7 bases. CDR1 is SGHTA and CDR2 is FQGNSA in the germline V gene. Unmatched junction bases numbered 3, after V lost 3 bases and J lost 0 bases. CDR3 size: 15 residues. CDR3 residues: CASSLGGYSTDTQYF. The CDR3 region has the DNA TGTGCCAGCAGCTTGGGAGGGTATAGCACAGATACGCAGTATTTT. The whole variable domain, filled in from reference TRBV7-2 and TRBJ2-3, reads GAGVSQSPSNKVTEKGKDVELRCDPISGHTALYWYRQSLGQGLEFLIYFQGNSAPDKSGLPSDRFSAERTGGSVSTLTIQRTQQEDSAVYLCASSLGGYSTDTQYFGPGTRLTVL.

V is TRBV7-9 and J is TRBJ1-5; maybe TRBD1 (6 bases). Germline V gene sequence: CDR1 SEHNR, CDR2 FQNEAQ (reference sequence). V lost 4 bases, J lost 1 base, and 8 bases lay in between. The CDR3 extends over 14 amino acids. DNA of the CDR3: TGTGCCAGCAGCTACGGGACAAGCAATCAGCCCCAGCATTTT. Translation gives CASSYGTSNQPQHF. The full variable domain, in which reference TRBV7-9 and TRBJ1-5 provide the parts outside the CDR3, is DTGVSQNPRHKITKRGQNVTFRCDPISEHNRLYWYRQTLGQGPEFLTYFQNEAQLEKSRLLSDRFSAERPKGSFSTLEIQRTEQGDSAMYLCASSYGTSNQPQHFGDGTRLSIL.

The chain is built from TRBV28 and TRBJ1-1; no clear D gene. CDR3 length: 14 residues. The V gene lost 5 bases and the J gene lost 11 bases, with 21 bases spanning the gap. The germline gives CDR1 MDHEN, CDR2 SYDVKM. The CDR3 reads CASSLLASAGVAFF. CDR3 DNA: TGTGCCAGCAGTCTATTAGCTTCGGCCGGTGTGGCTTTCTTT. The variable domain in full, with the rest retrieved from reference TRBV28 and TRBJ1-1, is DVKVTQSSRYLVKRTGEKVFLECVQDMDHENMFWYRQDPGLGLRLIYFSYDVKMKEKGDIPEGYSVSREKKERFSLILESASTNQTSMYLCASSLLASAGVAFFGQGTRLTVV.

The chain links TRBV7-7 to TRBJ2-1; 10 bases map to TRBD2. The germline gives CDR1 SSHAT, CDR2 FNYEAQ (reference sequence). This CDR3 has 15 amino acids. As DNA, the CDR3 is TGTGCTAGCGCTATAGCGGGAGGCCCCTACAATGAGCAGTTCTTC. Protein sequence: CASAIAGGPYNEQFF.

The chain recombines TRBV28 with TRBJ1-4, with a possible D match to TRBD1 (5 bases). This CDR3 is built from 20 residues. Germline V gene lookup returns CDR1 MDHEN and CDR2 SYDVKM. Trimming shortened V by 5 bases and J by 2 bases, and 27 bases separated the two germline ends. The CDR3 is CASSPGEARKGPLTNEKLFF. The CDR3 bases are TGTGCCAGCAGTCCCGGGGAGGCCAGAAAGGGACCCCTGACTAATGAAAAACTGTTTTTT.

The chain uses TRBV7-9 and TRBJ2-3, with D possibly TRBD1 on 5 matching bases. V lost 3 bases and J 1 base, leaving 11 bases between the germline ends. Germline V gives CDR1 SEHNR, CDR2 FQNEAQ (reference sequence). The CDR3 length is 15 residues. CDR3 in DNA: TGTGCCAGCAGCTTCTCAGGGTGGGGCACAGATACGCAGTATTTT. Amino acids: CASSFSGWGTDTQYF. Combining the CDR3 with reference TRBV7-9 and TRBJ2-3 gives the whole variable domain DTGVSQNPRHKITKRGQNVTFRCDPISEHNRLYWYRQTLGQGPEFLTYFQNEAQLEKSRLLSDRFSAERPKGSFSTLEIQRTEQGDSAMYLCASSFSGWGTDTQYFGPGTRLTVL.

The rearrangement uses TRBV7-9 and TRBJ2-2; TRBD2 is a possible D gene (5 bases). The germline V and J ends were trimmed by 5 bases and 0 bases, with 7 bases remaining between them. The CDR3 contains 14 residues. Germline CDR1 and CDR2: SEHNR and FQNEAQ (reference sequence). Here the CDR3 reads CASSGETNTGELFF. The CDR3 DNA sequence: TGTGCCAGCAGCGGGGAGACGAACACCGGGGAGCTGTTTTTT.

This sequence joins TRBV7-2 and TRBJ2-1; 11 nucleotides agree with TRBD2. Trimming removed 5 bases from V and 3 bases from J; junction bases left unmatched: 6. Per the germline V gene, CDR1 is SGHTA and CDR2 is FQGNSA. This CDR3 has 16 residues. The CDR3 reads CASSLFSGRGYNEQFF. The CDR3, as DNA: TGTGCCAGCAGCCTATTTAGCGGGAGGGGCTACAATGAGCAGTTCTTC.

V and J are TRBV2 and TRBJ2-1; 10 bases are shared with TRBD2. V dropped 5 bases and J dropped 7; count of bases not matched to a gene: 8. CDR1 SNHLY and CDR2 FYNNEI come from the germline V gene. CDR3 length: 15 residues. The CDR3 is CASSKLAGRGNEQFF. The CDR3 bases are TGTGCCAGCAGTAAACTAGCGGGAAGGGGGAATGAGCAGTTCTTC. Drawing the rest from reference TRBV2 and TRBJ2-1, the complete variable domain is EPEVTQTPSHQVTQMGQEVILRCVPISNHLYFYWYRQILGQKVEFLVSFYNNEISEKSEIFDDQFSVERPDGSNFTLKIRSTKLEDSAMYFCASSKLAGRGNEQFFGPGTRLTVL.

This clone was counted a single time. The chain couples TRBV5-1 to TRBJ2-3; D gene ambiguous. Germline assignment: CDR1 SGHRS and CDR2 YFSETQ. V shed 1 base and J shed 0 bases, with 6 bases lying between them. The CDR3 spans 14 residues. The CDR3: CASSLLSSTDTQYF. In DNA, the CDR3 is TGCGCCAGCAGCTTGTTGTCTAGCACAGATACGCAGTATTTT. The whole variable domain, remainder taken from reference TRBV5-1 and TRBJ2-3, is KAGVTQTPRYLIKTRGQQVTLSCSPISGHRSVSWYQQTPGQGLQFLFEYFSETQRNKGNFPGRFSGRQFSNSRSEMNVSTLELGDSALYLCASSLLSSTDTQYFGPGTRLTVL.

The gene calls are TRBV2 and TRBJ2-1, with D tentatively TRBD1 (6 bases). Germline CDR1 SNHLY, CDR2 FYNNEI. V was clipped by 6 bases and J by 6 bases, with 18 bases between them. There are 15 residues in the CDR3. DNA for the CDR3: TGTGCCAGCAGGGCAGGGGAAGTCGCATCCAATGAGCAGTTCTTC. Amino acid sequence: CASRAGEVASNEQFF.

V gene TRBV7-2 combines with J gene TRBJ1-5; 9 nucleotides line up with TRBD1. The CDR3 contains 16 residues. Trimming cost V 0 bases and J 9 bases; bases outside gene matches: 9. CDR1 is SGHTA, CDR2 FQGNSA, per germline. CDR3 amino acids: CASSLAIMGQGGPQHF. The CDR3 DNA reads TGTGCCAGCAGCTTAGCCATTATGGGACAGGGTGGGCCCCAGCATTTT.

The gene calls are TRBV5-1 and TRBJ1-6, with D uncertain. Germline V gives CDR1 SGHRS, CDR2 YFSETQ. The CDR3 has 15 residues. Trimming pared 0 bases from V and 9 bases from J, leaving 13 bases between. CDR3 in DNA: TGCGCCAGCAGCTTGGTCGGGGAAGGTGTTTCACCCCTCCACTTT. This gives the protein CASSLVGEGVSPLHF.

The chain recombines TRBV3-1 (or the pseudogene TRBV3-2) with TRBJ1-5; the match to TRBD1 covers 7 bases. Per the germline V gene, CDR1 is LGHDT and CDR2 is YNNKEL (reference sequence). CDR3 length: 14 amino acids. V was clipped by 3 bases and J by 7 bases; unmatched bases: 6. The chain's CDR3 is CASSHKDRAQPQHF. The CDR3 nucleotides read TGTGCCAGCAGCCACAAAGACAGGGCACAGCCCCAGCATTTT.

The chain is built from TRBV15 and TRBJ2-1; D is perhaps TRBD2 (6 bases). The CDR3 extends over 16 amino acids. Deletions cut 0 bases from V and 6 bases from J, with 15 bases between. Germline CDR1 LNHNV, CDR2 YYDKDF (reference sequence). The CDR3 spells CATSRDGGSGPNEQFF. The DNA of the CDR3 is TGTGCCACCAGCAGAGATGGCGGTAGCGGACCCAATGAGCAGTTCTTC. The entire variable domain, with the rest obtained from reference TRBV15 and TRBJ2-1, is as follows: DAMVIQNPRYQVTQFGKPVTLSCSQTLNHNVMYWYQQKSSQAPKLLFHYYDKDFNNEADTPDNFQSRRPNTSFCFLDIRSPGLGDTAMYLCATSRDGGSGPNEQFFGPGTRLTVL.

This clone showed up just once. V usage is TRBV7-3 and J usage is TRBJ2-1, with 14 bases aligning to TRBD2. The germline V gene has CDR1 SGHTA and CDR2 FQGTGA. The CDR3 spans 19 residues. With V trimmed by 8 bases and J by 6 bases, 18 bases remained unmatched. CDR3 in amino acids: CASQLRQGPGTSGSNEQFF. CDR3 sequence (DNA): TGTGCCAGCCAACTCAGACAGGGACCCGGGACTAGCGGGAGCAATGAGCAGTTCTTC.

The V gene is TRBV2, the J gene TRBJ2-1; 10 bases are shared with TRBD2. The CDR3 is 13 amino acids. The V gene end was trimmed by 7 bases and the J gene end by 10 bases; junction bases not matched to a gene: 7. Germline lookup yields CDR1 SNHLY and CDR2 FYNNEI. The CDR3: CASTQREGPEQFF. The DNA of the CDR3 is TGTGCCAGCACTCAGCGGGAGGGCCCCGAGCAGTTCTTC.

This clone showed up just once. The chain's CDR3 is CASSLPGLAGGSSYNEQFF. CDR3 sequence (DNA): TGTGCCAGCAGCTTACCGGGACTAGCGGGAGGAAGCTCCTACAATGAGCAGTTCTTC. The chain carries TRBV5-4 and TRBJ2-1; 15 positions agree with TRBD2. The V and J ends lost 2 bases and 0 bases, in that order; junction bases with no gene match: 6. Germline lookup yields CDR1 SGHNT and CDR2 YYREEE (reference sequence). This CDR3 is built from 19 residues. The full variable domain, its missing parts supplied by reference TRBV5-4 and TRBJ2-1, is ETGVTQSPTHLIKTRGQQVTLRCSSQSGHNTVSWYQQALGQGPQFIFQYYREEENGRGNFPPRFSGLQFPNYSSELNVNALELDDSALYLCASSLPGLAGGSSYNEQFFGPGTRLTVL.

The CDR3 coding sequence is TGTGCCAGCAGCCAAGTTGGGGCGGGAGGCAGAGAGACCCAGTACTTC. This translates into CASSQVGAGGRETQYF. V gene TRBV3-1 (or the pseudogene TRBV3-2) combines with J gene TRBJ2-5; 8 bases are shared with TRBD2. The V gene end was trimmed by 1 base and the J gene end by 4 bases; junction bases not matched to a gene: 8. Germline V lookup: CDR1 LGHDT, CDR2 YNNKEL (reference sequence). This CDR3 comprises 16 residues.